This T cell receptor beta chain came from a study of beta chain features in type 1 diabetes. Via the markers CD45RO/CCR7/CD25/CD127/CD95/CD27, stem cell-like memory, regulatory, central memory and naive CD4+ cells were sorted. Sequenced material consisted of expressed TCRB transcripts (all of the isolated RNA was reverse transcribed). Profiling relied on immunoSEQ multiplex PCR, and the TCRdb table lists in-frame clones only, not all of them. Of 350,000 or so clones in the sample, about 19% are singletons; the top ten hold 0.044%. Germline CDR1 is LNHNV and CDR2 is YYDKDF (reference sequence). The CDR3 is 14 residues long. Trimming stripped 5 bases from V and 5 bases from J, with 16 bases between. The sample holds a few counts of this clone.

Source material: naive CD4+ T cells from blood. The chain uses TRBV15 and TRBJ2-7, with a weak D call TRBD2 (6 bases). The sequence was obtained from a woman between 18 and 29 years old in good health. This CDR3 reads CATSGLRRANEQYF. As DNA, the CDR3 is TGTGCCACCAGCGGGTTGAGGAGGGCCAACGAGCAGTACTTC. Supplemented by reference TRBV15 and TRBJ2-7, the full variable domain reads DAMVIQNPRYQVTQFGKPVTLSCSQTLNHNVMYWYQQKSSQAPKLLFHYYDKDFNNEADTPDNFQSRRPNTSFCFLDIRSPGLGDTAMYLCATSGLRRANEQYFGPGTRLTVT.